Reported below is one T cell receptor (beta chain). Its antigen is as yet unknown. The CDR3 is 14 residues long. Germline assignment: CDR1 SGHDN and CDR2 FVKESK. Trimming pared 1 base from V and 9 bases from J, leaving 16 bases between. The entry originates in a study of cytomegalovirus exposure and HLA in healthy donors. Across the whole study: T cells numbering about 200 million yielded more than 95 million unique TCR beta sequences in an earlier analysis. Whole-study results and caveats: V- and J-gene trimming in TCR beta was tied to a missense DCLRE1C variant by an analysis performed later. The study recorded over 150 TCR beta chains that were cytomegalovirus-associated. Some segments of the V type, notably TRBV6-2 and TRBV6-3, were excluded as indistinguishable.

13 Jbeta primers and 60 Vbeta primers were used for the PCR. Produced via immunoSEQ multiplex PCR; TCRdb's table is partial and in-frame only. This table has 150,000 to 200,000 clones, approximately 80% appearing once. This clonotype was obtained from a male donor in good health and CMV-seronegative. The source material was PBMCs. The chain couples TRBV14 to TRBJ2-7, with D possibly being TRBD1 (5 bases). The chain's CDR3 is CASSQANPGQGQYF. The CDR3 nucleotides read TGTGCCAGCAGCCAAGCCAACCCAGGGCAGGGGCAGTACTTC. Full variable domain (outside the CDR3, taken from reference TRBV14 and TRBJ2-7): EAGVTQFPSHSVIEKGQTVTLRCDPISGHDNLYWYRRVMGKEIKFLLHFVKESKQDESGMPNNRFLAERTGGTYSTLKVQPAELEDSGVYFCASSQANPGQGQYFGPGTRLTVT.